A single T cell receptor (beta chain) is shown here with its context. Its antigen is not identified. The data were obtained in a study of response to subunit inactivated influenza vaccine. Study observations and caveats: It was the authors' suggestion that each seasonal influenza vaccination recruits few new T cells.

In TCRdb, the RT-PCR reads were re-called with MiXCR into one record per CDR3 protein. Of fewer than 250,000 distinct CDR3 sequences detected, 13% to 15% appear once; the ten largest clones hold approximately 30%. The V end lost 0 bases, the J end lost 2 bases, and 8 bases lay between the germline ends. CDR3 length: 14 residues. Germline V gene lookup returns CDR1 MDHEN and CDR2 SYDVKM. The chain combines TRBV28 with TRBJ2-7; maybe TRBD1 (5 bases). This receptor was obtained from a man aged 50 to 60 who received an inactivated influenza vaccine. Here the sequenced sample was CD8+ T cells sorted from PBMCs, taken more than 4 days after vaccination. CDR3 loop: CASSLWVGAYEQYF. For the CDR3, the DNA is TGTGCCAGCAGTTTATGGGTAGGGGCCTACGAGCAGTACTTC.